The 7 T cell receptor beta chains listed next were all sequenced from one sample in a study of blood T cells in healthy people across ages. The use of a sample-barcoded 5' primer and a J-beta primer mix characterized a second PCR of about 6 to 12 cycles. TCRdb called the 5' RACE reads again in MiXCR, with one record for every CDR3 protein. The sample records hundreds of thousands of distinct CDR3 sequences, under 55% being singletons. Material: blood. The receptor source for this set is a man between 60 and 70 years old in good health.

This clonotype was picked up many times. The chain carries TRBV29-1 and TRBJ2-3, with D perhaps assigned TRBD1 or TRBD2 (6 bases each). The CDR3 is 12 amino acids. V lost 8 bases, J lost 8 bases, and 17 bases lay in between. The germline V gene encodes CDR1 SQVTM and CDR2 ANQGSEA. CDR3 region: CSPRGEGGTQYF. The CDR3 DNA sequence: TGCAGCCCGAGAGGCGAGGGGGGTACGCAGTATTTT.

This clonotype was observed a few times. The chain uses TRBV6-5 and TRBJ2-7, with D uncertain. The CDR3 loop spans 13 amino acids. The V gene lost 10 bases and the J gene lost 1 base, with 14 bases spanning the gap. Germline values: CDR1 MNHEY, CDR2 SVGAGI. CDR3 sequence reads: CATFSGISYEQYF. CDR3 sequence (DNA): TGTGCCACTTTTTCAGGCATATCCTACGAGCAGTACTTC.

This chain's CDR3 is CASIGTGKNIQYF. As DNA, the CDR3 is TGTGCCAGCATTGGGACAGGCAAAAACATTCAGTACTTC. The rearrangement joins TRBV25-1 to TRBJ2-4; 8 nucleotides line up with TRBD1. The CDR3 is 13 residues long. The junction had 2 bases not matched to a gene; V was cut back by 7 bases and J by 3 bases. CDR1 MGHDK and CDR2 SYGVNS come from the germline V gene.

The chain couples TRBV4-1 to TRBJ2-5; D is unresolved. V shed 0 bases and J shed 11 bases, with 22 bases lying between them. Germline V gene data show CDR1 as MGHRA and CDR2 as YSYEKL. The CDR3 is made up of 16 amino acids. The CDR3 DNA reads TGCGCCAGCAGCCAAGAATCCGGGCCCTCCCCTAATGAGCAGTACTTC. It translates to CASSQESGPSPNEQYF.

This clonotype appeared a few times. This chain connects TRBV29-1 to TRBJ1-2, with a possible D match to TRBD1 (6 bases). Germline V CDR1 and CDR2: SQVTM, ANQGSEA. This CDR3 is built from 15 residues. Deletions cut 4 bases from V and 0 bases from J, with 15 bases between. The CDR3 spells CSVVSDRTSNYGYTF. The CDR3 DNA sequence: TGCAGCGTTGTGTCAGACAGGACCTCTAACTATGGCTACACCTTC.

The chain has TRBV5-1 and TRBJ1-1, with 9 positions matching TRBD1. Germline assignment: CDR1 SGHRS and CDR2 YFSETQ. The junction had 8 bases not matched to a gene; V was cut back by 5 bases and J by 3 bases. CDR3 size: 15 residues. This CDR3 is CASRGQGLMDTEAFF. The DNA for the CDR3 is TGCGCCAGCAGGGGACAGGGATTGATGGACACTGAAGCTTTCTTT.

This clonotype appeared a few times. V usage is TRBV3-1 and J usage is TRBJ2-1; weak D call: TRBD1 (7 bases). The germline gives CDR1 LGHDT, CDR2 YNNKEL (reference sequence). V lost 4 bases and J lost 0, with 13 bases in between. This CDR3 is 16 amino acids long. CDR3 DNA sequence: TGTGCCAGCAGCCGGCGGGACAGCGGCTCCTACAATGAGCAGTTCTTC. It translates to CASSRRDSGSYNEQFF.